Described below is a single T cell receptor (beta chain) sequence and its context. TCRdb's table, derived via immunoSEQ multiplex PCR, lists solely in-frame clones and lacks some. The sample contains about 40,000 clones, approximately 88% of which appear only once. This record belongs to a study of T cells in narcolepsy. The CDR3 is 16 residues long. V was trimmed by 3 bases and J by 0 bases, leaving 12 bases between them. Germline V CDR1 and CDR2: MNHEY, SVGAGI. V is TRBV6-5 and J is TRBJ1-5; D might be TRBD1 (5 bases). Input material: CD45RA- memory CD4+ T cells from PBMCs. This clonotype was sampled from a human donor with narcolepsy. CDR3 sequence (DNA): TGTGCCAGCAGTTATGGAGGGGTGAATAGCAATCAGCCCCAGCATTTT. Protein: CASSYGGVNSNQPQHF.